Following are 23 T cell receptor beta chains from one sample sequenced in a study of blood T cell repertoires in COVID-19. Clones were read by immunoSEQ multiplex PCR, and TCRdb kept only the in-frame ones, dropping some. Here the sample spans approximately 150,000 clones, roughly nine tenths being singletons. The source material was peripheral blood. The receptors stem from a woman aged 60-75 years with active COVID-19.

The chain is built from TRBV5-8 and TRBJ1-6; the D gene is possibly TRBD1 (5 bases). CDR3 length equals 16 residues. V lost 4 bases and J lost 7, with 18 bases in between. Germline CDR1 SGHTS, CDR2 YDEGEE. DNA of the CDR3: TGTGCCAGCAGCCGGTACTTAAGGGGCCCGAATTCACCCCTCCACTTT. Residues: CASSRYLRGPNSPLHF.

This sequence joins TRBV19 and TRBJ1-3; a weak D match, TRBD1 (5 bases). Germline V CDR1 and CDR2: LNHDA, SQIVND (reference sequence). Trimming removed 3 bases from V and 0 bases from J, with 12 bases in between. This CDR3 spans 16 amino acids. The CDR3 protein is CASSIRGGFSGNTIYF. The CDR3 DNA sequence: TGTGCCAGTAGTATTCGCGGGGGTTTCTCTGGAAACACCATATATTTT.

Of note for this clone: The same CDR3 can be traced to other DNA sequences in this sample. This rearrangement joins TRBV27 to TRBJ1-1; perhaps TRBD1 as D (6 bases). CDR1 MNHEY and CDR2 SMNVEV come from the germline V gene (reference sequence). The CDR3 sequence is 14 residues long. V lost 3 bases and J 6 bases, leaving 14 bases between the germline ends. The CDR3 DNA sequence: TGTGCCAGCAGTTTTGGGGGCGTAGGCGCTGAAGCTTTCTTT. Its translation: CASSFGGVGAEAFF.

V is TRBV27 and J is TRBJ2-5; a weak D match, TRBD2 (6 bases). Between the trimmed V and J ends, which lost 8 bases and 4 bases, there was a span of 26 bases. Germline assignment: CDR1 MNHEY and CDR2 SMNVEV (reference sequence). The CDR3 totals 17 residues. DNA for the CDR3: TGTGCCAGCCGTAATTCGGCGGGAATCCTCCCCGGAGAGACCCAGTACTTC. It yields the protein CASRNSAGILPGETQYF.

V and J are TRBV12-3 or TRBV12-4 and TRBJ2-2, with D uncertain. CDR3 length equals 12 residues. The V gene lost 7 bases and the J gene lost 4 bases, with 7 bases spanning the gap. The CDR3 coding sequence is TGTGCCAGCAACTCGGGCACCGGGGAGCTGTTTTTT. This encodes CASNSGTGELFF.

The chain employs TRBV18 and TRBJ1-3; weak D call: TRBD1 (5 bases). Trimming cost V 2 bases and J 4 bases, with 12 bases left between them. This CDR3 spans 15 amino acids. The germline V gene has CDR1 KGHSH and CDR2 LQKENI. The CDR3 DNA is TGTGCCAGCTCACCAGGGACTGAGAAAGGAAACACCATATATTTT. Protein: CASSPGTEKGNTIYF.

The chain carries TRBV19 and TRBJ1-5, with D hard to call. Trimming cost V 9 bases and J 0 bases, with 15 bases left between them. Germline-derived CDR1 and CDR2 are LNHDA and SQIVND (reference sequence). This CDR3 is 15 amino acids long. The CDR3, as DNA: TGTGCCAGCGAATTACGGAGAAATAGCAATCAGCCCCAGCATTTT. As protein: CASELRRNSNQPQHF.

The chain is built from TRBV5-1 and TRBJ2-5, with a possible D match to TRBD1 (6 bases). Trimming took 3 bases from V and 5 from J, leaving 17 bases between them. CDR1 and CDR2 from the germline V gene are SGHRS and YFSETQ. The CDR3 totals 15 residues. The CDR3 DNA is TGCGCCAGCAGCTCGTATCAGGGGTCGGGCGAGACCCAGTACTTC. This sequence encodes CASSSYQGSGETQYF.

The rearrangement joins TRBV18 to TRBJ2-7, with 8 bases that match TRBD2. From germline, CDR1 is KGHSH and CDR2 LQKENI. The CDR3 contains 14 residues. V gave up 1 base and J gave up 4 bases; unmatched junction bases: 3. In DNA form, the CDR3 reads TGTGCCAGCTCACCACAGCGGGAGAGTTACGAGCAGTACTTC. It encodes CASSPQRESYEQYF.

This rearrangement joins TRBV7-3 to TRBJ1-1; D is uncertain. V lost 2 bases and J lost 3, with 7 bases in between. The germline gives CDR1 SGHTA, CDR2 FQGTGA. This CDR3 is built from 13 residues. CDR3 in DNA: TGTGCCAGCAGCTTACAGCGGGACACTGAAGCTTTCTTT. Translated: CASSLQRDTEAFF.

V gene TRBV7-9 combines with J gene TRBJ1-2; 8 bases line up with TRBD1. The length of the CDR3 is 14 residues. V shed 0 bases and J 8 bases; nucleotides not matched to a gene: 5. Germline CDR1 reads SEHNR; CDR2 reads FQNEAQ (reference sequence). The CDR3 DNA reads as TGTGCCAGCAGCTTAGCTCAGGGGGCGACCGGCTACACCTTC. Amino acid sequence: CASSLAQGATGYTF.

The CDR3 nucleotides read TGTGCCAGCAGCGTAGAGGGGGCCTGGGAAAAACTGTTTTTT. It translates to CASSVEGAWEKLFF. V is TRBV9 and J is TRBJ1-4; the match to TRBD1 covers 7 bases. Germline V gene sequence: CDR1 SGDLS, CDR2 YYNGEE. Trimming at V came to 0 bases and at J to 8 bases, leaving 4 bases not matched to a gene. The CDR3 is 14 residues long.

The chain carries TRBV21-1 and TRBJ2-2; the table's D call, TRBD1, has no DNA check behind it. TRBV21-1 is given as a pseudogene. CDR3 length equals 15 residues. For the CDR3, the DNA is TGTGCCAGCAGCGAGGAGGACAGGAACACCGGGGAGCTGTTTTTT. Amino acids: CASSEEDRNTGELFF.

The CDR3 loop reads CSVERPARGSGRYFSYNEQFF. As DNA, the CDR3 is TGCAGCGTTGAACGCCCCGCACGGGGTAGCGGGAGGTATTTTTCCTACAATGAGCAGTTCTTC. The chain is built from TRBV29-1 and TRBJ2-1; 10 bases match TRBD2. The V gene end was trimmed by 2 bases and the J gene end by 1 base; junction bases not matched to a gene: 20. CDR1 is SQVTM and CDR2 is ANQGSEA in the germline V gene. CDR3 length: 21 amino acids.

The chain recombines TRBV29-1 with TRBJ2-5; 9 nucleotides line up with TRBD2. Trimming at V came to 6 bases and at J to 2 bases, leaving 7 bases not matched to a gene. CDR1 is SQVTM, CDR2 ANQGSEA, per germline. This CDR3 has 14 amino acids. This CDR3 reads CSVRLAASQETQYF. The DNA for the CDR3 is TGCAGCGTACGACTAGCGGCCTCTCAAGAGACCCAGTACTTC.

The chain joins TRBV4-2 to TRBJ2-1, with D maybe TRBD1 (5 bases). The V gene's germline CDR1 is LGHNA and CDR2 YNFKEQ. This CDR3 region has 13 residues. V gave up 0 bases and J gave up 12 bases, with 12 bases separating them. CDR3 region: CASSQDRRRGQFF. The CDR3 region has the DNA TGTGCCAGCAGCCAAGATCGACGAAGGGGGCAGTTCTTC.

The chain is built from TRBV7-3 and TRBJ2-1, with D perhaps matching TRBD2 (6 bases). This CDR3 is 14 amino acids long. V lost 3 bases and J lost 2, with 8 bases in between. Germline CDR1 SGHTA, CDR2 FQGTGA. The CDR3 DNA reads as TGTGCCAGCAGCTTCGCGGGGCCCTACAATGAGCAGTTCTTC. Translation gives CASSFAGPYNEQFF. Full variable domain (missing parts from reference TRBV7-3 and TRBJ2-1): GAGVSQTPSNKVTEKGKYVELRCDPISGHTALYWYRQSLGQGPEFLIYFQGTGAADDSGLPNDRFFAVRPEGSVSTLKIQRTERGDSAVYLCASSFAGPYNEQFFGPGTRLTVL.

The chain couples TRBV18 to TRBJ2-5; D unclear. This CDR3 spans 14 amino acids. Germline-derived CDR1 and CDR2 are KGHSH and LQKENI. V lost 2 bases and J 3 bases, leaving 10 bases between the germline ends. The CDR3 spells CASSPVLEKETQYF. CDR3 in DNA: TGTGCCAGCTCACCAGTGCTAGAAAAAGAGACCCAGTACTTC.

This chain links TRBV10-3 with TRBJ2-3, with 8 bases aligning to TRBD2. The ends lost 5 bases at V and 1 base at J; junction bases unmatched: 5. CDR1 and CDR2 (germline): ENHRY, SYGVKD. This CDR3 comprises 15 residues. CDR3 DNA sequence: TGTGCCATCAGTCCAAGCGGGAGCGGCACAGATACGCAGTATTTT. As protein: CAISPSGSGTDTQYF.

CDR3 region: CASSLVGGGNTEAFF. The CDR3 DNA reads TGTGCCAGCAGCTTAGTGGGCGGAGGGAACACTGAAGCTTTCTTT. The chain has TRBV7-2 and TRBJ1-1; no clear D gene. V was clipped by 1 base and J by 1 base, with 10 bases between them. This CDR3 comprises 15 residues. The germline V gene has CDR1 SGHTA and CDR2 FQGNSA.

This clone was recorded once. V is TRBV10-3 and J is TRBJ1-4; D gene ambiguous. Looked up from germline, CDR1 is ENHRY and CDR2 is SYGVKD. The CDR3 consists of 15 residues. The V end lost 2 bases, the J end lost 0 bases, and 7 bases lay between the germline ends. CDR3 sequence (DNA): TGTGCCATCAGTGAGGGGCGGGCAACTAATGAAAAACTGTTTTTT. This gives the protein CAISEGRATNEKLFF.

The chain is built from TRBV29-1 and TRBJ2-7; 11 bases agree with TRBD1. This CDR3 spans 14 amino acids. The V segment lost 4 bases and the J segment 4 bases; nucleotides outside the gene matches: 6. Germline CDR1 and CDR2: SQVTM and ANQGSEA. The CDR3 loop is CSVVGGQGVYEQYF. In DNA, the CDR3 is TGCAGCGTTGTGGGGGGACAGGGGGTTTACGAGCAGTACTTC.

The chain is built from TRBV7-9 and TRBJ2-5, with 8 bases lining up with TRBD1. The CDR3 covers 15 residues. The junction had 2 bases not matched to a gene; V was cut back by 1 base and J by 1 base. Germline V gives CDR1 SEHNR, CDR2 FQNEAQ (reference sequence). The CDR3 protein is CASSLGGTGQETQYF. The CDR3 DNA follows: TGTGCCAGCAGCTTAGGGGGGACAGGCCAAGAGACCCAGTACTTC. The entire variable domain, with the rest obtained from reference TRBV7-9 and TRBJ2-5, is as follows: DTGVSQNPRHKITKRGQNVTFRCDPISEHNRLYWYRQTLGQGPEFLTYFQNEAQLEKSRLLSDRFSAERPKGSFSTLEIQRTEQGDSAMYLCASSLGGTGQETQYFGPGTRLLVL.